The clone carrying this T cell receptor beta chain occurred many times. What it recognizes is unknown. The data originate from a study of T cells in Graves' hyperthyroidism and ophthalmopathy. Findings and caveats of the study: A 13 V-J signature model discriminated ophthalmopathy versus stable hyperthyroidism. Most clonotypes expanded in thyroid above 0.001 were likewise present in blood.

From germline, CDR1 is SGHTA and CDR2 FQGTGA. This CDR3 has 13 residues. With V trimmed by 3 bases and J by 8 bases, 3 bases remained unmatched. TCR beta CDR3 sequences were amplified from RNA transcripts. HTBI primers were the set used in a first-round RT-PCR of the TCR CDR3. TCRdb reanalysed the multiplex PCR reads using MiXCR and keeps one entry per CDR3 protein. The table records 600,000 to 700,000 distinct CDR3 sequences, roughly 46% of them present only once. The rearrangement uses TRBV7-3 and TRBJ1-2; TRBD1 matches at 10 bases. This sequence originates from an adult man with Graves' disease, either hyperthyroidism or ophthalmopathy (not recorded which). Sequencing was performed on peripheral blood or thyroid tissue (not recorded which). CDR3 residues: CASSLTGGQGYTF. The CDR3 DNA reads as TGTGCCAGCAGCTTGACAGGGGGCCAAGGCTACACCTTC. The full variable domain, completed using reference TRBV7-3 and TRBJ1-2, is GAGVSQTPSNKVTEKGKYVELRCDPISGHTALYWYRQSLGQGPEFLIYFQGTGAADDSGLPNDRFFAVRPEGSVSTLKIQRTERGDSAVYLCASSLTGGQGYTFGSGTRLTVV.